One and the same sample provided the 21 T cell receptor beta chains below, sequenced in a study of radiotherapy plus CTLA-4 blockade in lung cancer (dated by TCRdb to 2016 to 2019). The method was the immunoSEQ multiplex PCR assay. The table comes from immuneACCESS by way of TCRdb, which keeps in-frame sequences with V and J called. Part of the clones is missing from these tables; in studies checked, under half for an unresolved V gene and the rest for unknown reasons. The table for this sample lists more than 12,000 clones; roughly 70% of them were counted only once. The ten largest account for 46% of the sample. The source material was peripheral blood, sampled from a patient treated with radiotherapy plus ipilimumab. These receptors were taken from a human donor with non-small cell lung cancer whose response to radiotherapy plus ipilimumab could not be evaluated.

J is TRBJ1-2 and V is TRBV19, with 8 bases matching TRBD1. Germline values: CDR1 LNHDA, CDR2 SQIVND (reference sequence). V dropped 5 bases and J dropped 6; count of bases not matched to a gene: 11. This CDR3 has 15 amino acids. The CDR3 sequence: CASSVLVTGVDGYTF. DNA for the CDR3: TGTGCCAGTAGTGTTCTAGTGACAGGGGTGGATGGCTACACCTTC.

The chain is built from TRBV4-3 and TRBJ2-3, with D uncertain. CDR3 length: 15 residues. The V and J ends lost 0 bases and 0 bases respectively, with 7 bases between them. The germline gives CDR1 LGHNA, CDR2 YSLEER. This chain's CDR3 is CASSQEASSTDTQYF. Here the CDR3 DNA reads TGCGCCAGCAGCCAAGAGGCCAGTAGCACAGATACGCAGTATTTT.

The chain uses TRBV5-1 and TRBJ1-5, with D possibly TRBD1 on 6 matching bases. Germline V gene data show CDR1 as SGHRS and CDR2 as YFSETQ. This CDR3 has 14 amino acids. V lost 0 bases to trimming and J lost 6 bases, with 10 bases between them. CDR3 sequence (DNA): TGCGCCAGCAGCTTGGAGGGGGATGCTCAGCCCCAGCATTTT. Its translation: CASSLEGDAQPQHF.

The V call is TRBV5-8, the J call TRBJ1-6; D gene ambiguous. The CDR3 consists of 14 residues. V gave up 4 bases and J gave up 8 bases, with 13 bases separating them. Germline CDR1 is SGHTS and CDR2 is YDEGEE. CDR3 protein: CASSIPITYSPLHF. The CDR3 DNA follows: TGTGCCAGCAGCATCCCCATTACATATTCACCCCTCCACTTT. The whole variable domain, remainder taken from reference TRBV5-8 and TRBJ1-6, is EAGVTQSPTHLIKTRGQQATLRCSPISGHTSVYWYQQALGLGLQFLLWYDEGEERNRGNFPPRFSGRQFPNYSSELNVNALELEDSALYLCASSIPITYSPLHFGNGTRLTVT.

A few counts support this clone. This rearrangement joins TRBV30 to TRBJ2-5; tentative D call: TRBD2 (5 bases). The tail of the sequence fits TRBJ2-7 better, so the J call may be wrong. The CDR3 has 13 amino acids. Germline values: CDR1 GTSNPN, CDR2 SVGIG (reference sequence). The CDR3 loop is CACNGVRSYEQYF. For the CDR3, the DNA is TGTGCCTGTAACGGGGTACGATCCTACGAGCAGTACTTC.

V usage is TRBV28 and J usage is TRBJ1-1; tentatively, D is TRBD1 (6 bases). Germline V gene lookup returns CDR1 MDHEN and CDR2 SYDVKM. V lost 3 bases to trimming and J lost 10 bases, with 18 bases between them. The CDR3 has 14 residues. The CDR3 sequence: CASSFSWGGTGAFF. The CDR3 DNA reads TGTGCCAGCAGTTTTTCCTGGGGGGGCACGGGAGCTTTCTTT.

The chain is built from TRBV28 and TRBJ2-5; TRBD2 aligns across 9 bases. CDR1 MDHEN and CDR2 SYDVKM come from the germline V gene. Unmatched junction bases numbered 5, after V lost 2 bases and J lost 4 bases. The CDR3 is 15 amino acids. The CDR3, as DNA: TGTGCCAGCAGTTTAGCGGGGGGGCGAGGAGAGACCCAGTACTTC. This gives the protein CASSLAGGRGETQYF.

This chain uses TRBV7-2 with TRBJ2-1; 10 bases align to TRBD2. Trimming at V came to 5 bases and at J to 7 bases, leaving 8 bases not matched to a gene. The CDR3 contains 15 residues. CDR1 is SGHTA, CDR2 FQGNSA, per germline. CDR3 amino acids: CASSRGTSVWNEQFF. The CDR3 DNA reads TGTGCCAGCAGCCGAGGGACTAGCGTATGGAATGAGCAGTTCTTC.

This chain joins TRBV4-1 and TRBJ1-2; D is undetermined. V was pared by 2 bases and J by 2 bases, with 12 bases between. This CDR3 has 15 residues. Germline loops: CDR1 MGHRA, CDR2 YSYEKL. CDR3 amino acids: CASSQFVGHNYGYTF. In DNA form, the CDR3 reads TGCGCCAGCAGCCAATTCGTCGGTCACAACTATGGCTACACCTTC.

The J gene is TRBJ2-1, the V gene TRBV28, with D maybe TRBD2 (5 bases). This CDR3 region has 17 residues. V gave up 4 bases and J gave up 4 bases, with 20 bases separating them. The germline V gene encodes CDR1 MDHEN and CDR2 SYDVKM. CDR3 residues: CASSSREWSAEYNEQFF. The CDR3 nucleotides are TGTGCCAGCAGTTCTCGGGAATGGTCAGCGGAATACAATGAGCAGTTCTTC.

V usage is TRBV27 and J usage is TRBJ2-2; D possibly corresponds to TRBD1 (6 bases). CDR3 length: 13 residues. CDR1 MNHEY and CDR2 SMNVEV come from the germline V gene (reference sequence). V was shortened by 8 bases and J by 7 bases, with 14 bases between the two germline ends. CDR3 loop: CASRGQTNGELFF. Here the CDR3 DNA reads TGTGCCAGCCGCGGACAGACCAACGGGGAGCTGTTTTTT.

J is TRBJ2-7 and V is TRBV19, with D possibly being TRBD1 (7 bases). V lost 2 bases to trimming and J lost 6 bases, with 11 bases between them. The CDR3 consists of 13 residues. Germline V lookup: CDR1 LNHDA, CDR2 SQIVND (reference sequence). The CDR3 DNA sequence: TGTGCCAGTAGTATAAGACAGGGAGGCGAGCAGTACGTC. Translating gives CASSIRQGGEQYV.

V gene TRBV11-3 combines with J gene TRBJ2-1; 13 nucleotides line up with TRBD2. The CDR3 is made up of 17 amino acids. CDR1 is SGHNT and CDR2 is YENEEA in the germline V gene. After removal of 1 base from V and 8 bases from J, the junction contained 8 bases not matched to a gene. The chain's CDR3 is CASSLASTSGGAHEQFF. The CDR3 DNA is TGTGCCAGCAGCTTAGCTTCAACTAGCGGGGGGGCGCATGAGCAGTTCTTC.

CDR3 amino acids: CASSLKVRGPGELFF. The CDR3 coding sequence is TGCGCCAGCAGCTTGAAGGTCAGGGGCCCCGGGGAGCTGTTTTTT. V gene TRBV5-1 combines with J gene TRBJ2-2; D is perhaps TRBD1 (6 bases). CDR1 and CDR2 from the germline V gene are SGHRS and YFSETQ. The CDR3 is made up of 15 amino acids. V was clipped by 1 base and J by 6 bases, with 13 bases between them.

CDR3 bases: TGCGCCAGCAGCTTGGTGGCAGGATCGAACACCGGGGAGCTGTTTTTT. Translated, it gives CASSLVAGSNTGELFF. This sequence joins TRBV5-1 and TRBJ2-2; unclear D gene. This CDR3 comprises 16 residues. CDR1 and CDR2 (germline): SGHRS, YFSETQ. V lost 0 bases and J lost 0, with 9 bases in between. Complete variable domain (other parts from reference TRBV5-1 and TRBJ2-2): KAGVTQTPRYLIKTRGQQVTLSCSPISGHRSVSWYQQTPGQGLQFLFEYFSETQRNKGNFPGRFSGRQFSNSRSEMNVSTLELGDSALYLCASSLVAGSNTGELFFGEGSRLTVL.

The chain uses TRBV19 and TRBJ2-1, with 12 bases lining up with TRBD1. Germline CDR1 and CDR2: LNHDA and SQIVND (reference sequence). CDR3 length: 14 amino acids. The J segment lost 4 bases and the V segment lost 8 bases, leaving 3 bases of the junction unmatched. CDR3 amino acids: CASRDRGQYNEQFF. The DNA for the CDR3 is TGTGCCAGTCGGGACAGGGGGCAGTACAATGAGCAGTTCTTC. Full variable domain (outside the CDR3, taken from reference TRBV19 and TRBJ2-1): DGGITQSPKYLFRKEGQNVTLSCEQNLNHDAMYWYRQDPGQGLRLIYYSQIVNDFQKGDIAEGYSVSREKKESFPLTVTSAQKNPTAFYLCASRDRGQYNEQFFGPGTRLTVL.

This clone showed up just a few times. The chain joins TRBV6-1 to TRBJ1-1, with 8 bases that match TRBD1. The germline V gene encodes CDR1 MNHNS and CDR2 SASEGT. V lost 4 bases and J lost 0; bases outside the gene matches: 4. The CDR3 extends over 15 amino acids. In DNA form, the CDR3 reads TGTGCCAGCAGTGTCCAGGGGGCGTTGAACACTGAAGCTTTCTTT. Its protein is CASSVQGALNTEAFF.

The DNA of the CDR3 is TGTGCCAGCAGCCCACGACTAGCGGGTAACACCGGGGAGCTGTTTTTT. It translates to CASSPRLAGNTGELFF. The V and J genes are TRBV7-8 and TRBJ2-2, with 10 bases that match TRBD2. V trimming: 5 bases; J trimming: 2 bases; junction bases outside the gene matches: 5. The CDR3 consists of 16 residues. Germline CDR1 SGHVS, CDR2 FQNEAQ.

This clone was detected only a few times. The rearrangement joins TRBV10-2 to TRBJ2-3, with D perhaps TRBD1 (6 bases). Trimming shortened V by 7 bases and J by 1 base, and 18 bases separated the two germline ends. CDR3 length: 16 amino acids. Germline values: CDR1 WSHSY, CDR2 SAAADI. The CDR3 DNA follows: TGCGCCAGCAACCCTACAGGGAAAGGTGGCACAGATACGCAGTATTTT. Translating it yields CASNPTGKGGTDTQYF.

This chain connects TRBV18 to TRBJ1-5, with D tentatively TRBD1 (6 bases). Germline V gene lookup returns CDR1 KGHSH and CDR2 LQKENI. CDR3 length: 14 residues. Trimming cost V 8 bases and J 1 base, with 12 bases left between them. CDR3 DNA sequence: TGTGCCAGCCAAGAGGACAGAAGCAATCAGCCCCAGCATTTT. It is translated as CASQEDRSNQPQHF.

The chain combines TRBV5-1 with TRBJ2-5, with 12 bases lining up with TRBD1. This CDR3 comprises 16 residues. V lost 4 bases to trimming and J lost 0 bases; unmatched junction nucleotides: 4. CDR1 is SGHRS and CDR2 is YFSETQ in the germline V gene. The CDR3 loop reads CASSGGTGGYQETQYF. CDR3 nucleotides: TGCGCCAGCAGCGGGGGGACAGGGGGCTACCAAGAGACCCAGTACTTC.